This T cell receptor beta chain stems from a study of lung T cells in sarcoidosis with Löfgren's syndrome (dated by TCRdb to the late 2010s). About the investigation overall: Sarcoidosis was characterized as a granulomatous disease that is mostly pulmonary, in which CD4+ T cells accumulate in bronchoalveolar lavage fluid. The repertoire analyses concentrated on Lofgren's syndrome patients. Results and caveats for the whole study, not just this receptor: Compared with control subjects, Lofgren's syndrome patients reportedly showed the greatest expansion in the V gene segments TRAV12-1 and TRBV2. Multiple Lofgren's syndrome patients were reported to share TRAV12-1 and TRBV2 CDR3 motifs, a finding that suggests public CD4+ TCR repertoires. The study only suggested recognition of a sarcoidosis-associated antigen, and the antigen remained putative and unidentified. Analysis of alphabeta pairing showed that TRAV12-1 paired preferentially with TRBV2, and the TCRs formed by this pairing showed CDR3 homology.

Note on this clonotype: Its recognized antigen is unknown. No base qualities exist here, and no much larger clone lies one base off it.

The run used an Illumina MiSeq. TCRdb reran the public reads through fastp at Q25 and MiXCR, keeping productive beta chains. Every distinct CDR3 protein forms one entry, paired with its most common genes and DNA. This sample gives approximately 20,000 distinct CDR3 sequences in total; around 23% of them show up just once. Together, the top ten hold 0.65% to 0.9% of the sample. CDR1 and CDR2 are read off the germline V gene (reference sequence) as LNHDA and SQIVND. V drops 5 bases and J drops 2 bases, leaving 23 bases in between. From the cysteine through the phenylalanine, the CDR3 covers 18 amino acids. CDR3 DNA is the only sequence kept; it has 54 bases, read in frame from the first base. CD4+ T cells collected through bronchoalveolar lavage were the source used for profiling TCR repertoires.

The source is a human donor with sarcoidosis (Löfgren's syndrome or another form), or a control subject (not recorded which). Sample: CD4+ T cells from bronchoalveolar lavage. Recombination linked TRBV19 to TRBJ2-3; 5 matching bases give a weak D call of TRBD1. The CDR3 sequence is CASSGAAEGHPNTDTQYF. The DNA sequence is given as TGTGCCAGTAGTGGGGCGGCGGAAGGCCACCCAAACACAGATACGCAGTATTTT.